This is a list of T cell receptor beta chains from one sample in a study of spatial heterogeneity in lung cancer. TCRdb analysed the 5' RACE reads with MiXCR anew, one entry per CDR3 protein. The sample carries about 4,400 distinct CDR3 sequences, about 26% recorded once. Sequenced material: PBMCs, taken at follow-up. These receptors originate from a male donor with early-stage non-small cell lung cancer. The CDR3 runs from the conserved cysteine through the conserved F or W. D genes are given only for firm matches. A row's size may be missing; if present it is once, few, many or a size class.

clone size	D gene	J gene	V gene	CDR3 DNA	CDR3 protein
medium-sized	NA	TRBJ1-6	TRBV28	TGTGCCAGCAGTTCCTCAGGGTTCCCCCTCCACTTT	CASSSSGFPLHF
NA	NA	TRBJ2-7	TRBV9	TGTGCCAGCAGCTCCAGCCCGGTTCGGTCCTACGAGCAGTACTTC	CASSSSPVRSYEQYF
NA	TRBD1	TRBJ2-2	TRBV5-1	TGCGCCAGCAGGAGCGGGACAGGGGACACCGGGGAGCTGTTTTTT	CASRSGTGDTGELFF
NA	TRBD1	TRBJ1-4	TRBV27	TGTGCCAGCAGCTACAGGGGGCGGAATGAAAAACTGTTTTTT	CASSYRGRNEKLFF
hyperexpanded	NA	TRBJ2-7	TRBV5-1	TGCGCCAGCAGTCCCGATCCTCACCCGGGGGAGTACGAGCAGTACTTC	CASSPDPHPGEYEQYF
medium-sized	TRBD1	TRBJ2-2	TRBV18	TGTGCCAGCTCACAGCTACCTCCCTCCGGACAGGGAAACACCGGGGAGCTGTTTTTT	CASSQLPPSGQGNTGELFF
medium-sized	NA	TRBJ2-3	TRBV29-1	TGCAGCGTCGCAGCCACCCGCACAGATACGCAGTATTTT	CSVAATRTDTQYF
few	TRBD1	TRBJ1-1	TRBV29-1	TGCAGCGCTTTAGGACAGGGAGGGAACACTGAAGCTTTCTTT	CSALGQGGNTEAFF
once	TRBD2	TRBJ2-1	TRBV19	TGTGCCAGTAGTATTATGGCTAGCGGGTTATCCTACAATGAGCAGTTCTTC	CASSIMASGLSYNEQFF
NA	NA	TRBJ1-5	TRBV7-8	TGTGCCAGCAGCCGGGAGGGGCCCCAGCATTTT	CASSREGPQHF
NA	TRBD1	TRBJ2-3	TRBV28	TGTGCCAGCAGTGCGGGACAGGGTCCCGTCGGACGCACAGATACGCAGTATTTT	CASSAGQGPVGRTDTQYF
many	TRBD2	TRBJ2-1	TRBV20-1	TGCAGTCGTCCGGGACTAGCGGGAGAGTTTGATGAGCAGTTCTTC	CSRPGLAGEFDEQFF
medium-sized	NA	TRBJ2-1	TRBV7-3	TGTGCCAGCAGCTTAAGCCCCCCCACGGGTGGGCAGTTCTTC	CASSLSPPTGGQFF
few	NA	TRBJ2-7	TRBV5-1	TGCGCCAGCAGCCGTCCGGGGGGCGACGAGCAGTACTTC	CASSRPGGDEQYF
NA	NA	TRBJ2-7	TRBV29-1	TGCAGCGCCTCTATGGGGGAGCAGTACTTC	CSASMGEQYF
medium-sized	NA	TRBJ2-1	TRBV3-1	TGTGCCAGCAGCCAAGTGCGGCTGATATCCTACAATGAGCAGTTCTTC	CASSQVRLISYNEQFF
NA	TRBD2	TRBJ2-3	TRBV4-3	TGCGCCAGCAGCCCAAACGCGGGAGCGGGGGTGGGAGATACGCAGTATTTT	CASSPNAGAGVGDTQYF
once	TRBD1	TRBJ2-3	TRBV11-2	TGTGCCAGCAGCCAAGGACAGGGGCGGTCAGATACGCAGTATTTT	CASSQGQGRSDTQYF
NA	TRBD1	TRBJ1-5	TRBV30	TGTGCCTGGAGGGAGGGACAGCCCAATCAGCCCCAGCATTTT	CAWREGQPNQPQHF
few	NA	TRBJ2-5	TRBV12-3/TRBV12-4	TGTGCCAGCAGACCTGACAGGAACCAAGAGACCCAGTACTTC	CASRPDRNQETQYF
NA	NA	TRBJ2-7	TRBV7-9	TGTGCCAGCAGCTTGGCAGGGGATCTCTACGAGCAGTACTTC	CASSLAGDLYEQYF
many	NA	TRBJ2-2	TRBV27	TGTGCCAGCAGTTTTGAAGGGATGTTGGACACCGGGGAGCTGTTTTTT	CASSFEGMLDTGELFF
few	NA	TRBJ2-3	TRBV7-8	TGTGCCAGGCCCCAGTGGCGGCTGGCCACCCCAGATACGCAGTATTTT	CARPQWRLATPDTQYF
medium-sized	NA	TRBJ2-1	TRBV6-6	TGTGCCAGCGGGGGGGCCGAGAGCTCCTACAATGAGCAGTTCTTC	CASGGAESSYNEQFF
few	NA	TRBJ1-4	TRBV6-6	TGTGCCAGCAGTTACCCATATGGGGAAAAACTGTTTTTT	CASSYPYGEKLFF
NA	NA	TRBJ2-4	TRBV28	TGTGCCAGCAGCGAGGGAGTGCTAGCCAAAAACATTCAGTACTTC	CASSEGVLAKNIQYF
few	TRBD1	TRBJ2-1	TRBV10-2	TGCGCCAGCATGGACAGGGCATCCTACAATGAGCAGTTCTTC	CASMDRASYNEQFF
few	TRBD1	TRBJ1-1	TRBV29-1	TGCAGCGTCGAGGGGACAGGGAAGAACACTGAAGCTTTCTTT	CSVEGTGKNTEAFF
few	TRBD1	TRBJ2-7	TRBV7-9	TGTGCCAGCAGCTTAGGGAACAGGGGGGACCACGAGCAGTACTTC	CASSLGNRGDHEQYF
NA	TRBD2	TRBJ2-1	TRBV20-1	TGCAGTGCTATTGGACTAGCGGGCAATGAGCAGTTCTTC	CSAIGLAGNEQFF
NA	NA	TRBJ1-1	TRBV29-1	TGCAGCGTTGAAGAACACCTCCAGGTCGAGGGCACTGAAGCTTTCTTT	CSVEEHLQVEGTEAFF
NA	NA	TRBJ2-1	TRBV20-1	TGCAGTGCCCCGCTACATCCCTACAATGAGCAGTTCTTC	CSAPLHPYNEQFF
NA	TRBD2	TRBJ2-7	TRBV28	TGTGCCAGCAGTTTAGCGGGAGGGCCAACCTACGAGCAGTACTTC	CASSLAGGPTYEQYF
few	NA	TRBJ2-4	TRBV3-1	TGTGCCAGCAGCCAAGATTGGACAGCGGGAAACATTCAGTACTTC	CASSQDWTAGNIQYF
medium-sized	NA	TRBJ2-3	TRBV7-7	TGTGCTAGCAGCGGGACACTAGGTGATACGCAGTATTTT	CASSGTLGDTQYF
NA	NA	TRBJ2-7	TRBV25-1	TGTGCCAGCAGTGGTCGGGGTACCTACGAGCAGTACTTC	CASSGRGTYEQYF
NA	NA	TRBJ2-1	TRBV9	TGTGCCAGCAGCGACCCCGTTAGTCGGCAGTTCTTC	CASSDPVSRQFF
NA	NA	TRBJ1-5	TRBV5-5	TGTGCCAGCAGCTTGGGATTTTCGGAACAGCCCCAGCATTTT	CASSLGFSEQPQHF
medium-sized	TRBD1	TRBJ1-5	TRBV12-3/TRBV12-4	TGTGCCAGCAGTTCCCGAGACAGGGCCCAGCATTTT	CASSSRDRAQHF
medium-sized	NA	TRBJ2-5	TRBV19	TGTGCCAGTAGTATGACCGGGACGGCCAGTTGGGAGACCCAGTACTTC	CASSMTGTASWETQYF